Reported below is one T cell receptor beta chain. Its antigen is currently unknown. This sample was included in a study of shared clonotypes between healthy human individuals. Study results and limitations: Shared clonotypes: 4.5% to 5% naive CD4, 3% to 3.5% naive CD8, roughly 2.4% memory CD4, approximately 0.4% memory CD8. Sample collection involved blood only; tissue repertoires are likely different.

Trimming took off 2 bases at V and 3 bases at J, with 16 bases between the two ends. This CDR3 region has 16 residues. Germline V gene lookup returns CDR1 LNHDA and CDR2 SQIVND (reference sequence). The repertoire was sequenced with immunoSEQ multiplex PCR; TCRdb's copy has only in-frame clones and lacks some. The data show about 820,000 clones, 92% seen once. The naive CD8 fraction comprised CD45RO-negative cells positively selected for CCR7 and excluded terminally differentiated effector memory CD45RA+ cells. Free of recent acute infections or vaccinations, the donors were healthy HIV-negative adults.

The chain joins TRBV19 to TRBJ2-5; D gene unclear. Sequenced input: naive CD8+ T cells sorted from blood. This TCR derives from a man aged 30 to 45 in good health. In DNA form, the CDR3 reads TGTGCCAGTAGTATAACCCCGTGGTCTCCTAAAGAGACCCAGTACTTC. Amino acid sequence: CASSITPWSPKETQYF.